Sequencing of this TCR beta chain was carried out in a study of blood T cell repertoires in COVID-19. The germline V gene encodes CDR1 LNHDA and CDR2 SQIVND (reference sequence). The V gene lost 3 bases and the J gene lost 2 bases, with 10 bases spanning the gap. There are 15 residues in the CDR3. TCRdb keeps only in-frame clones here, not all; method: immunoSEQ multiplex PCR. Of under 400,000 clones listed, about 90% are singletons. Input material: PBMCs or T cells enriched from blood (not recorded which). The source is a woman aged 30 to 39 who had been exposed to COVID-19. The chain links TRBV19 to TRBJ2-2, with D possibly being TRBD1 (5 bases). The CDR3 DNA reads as TGTGCCAGTAGTATCCAGGGCATAAACACCGGGGAGCTGTTTTTT. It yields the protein CASSIQGINTGELFF.